This TCR beta chain was identified during a study of T cell repertoires in cytomegalovirus infection. Study background: Signatures in public TCR beta sequences pointed to both CMV infection and matching HLA type.

Findings and limits, study-wide: There were carriers of CMV plus the relevant HLA, and cumulative public TCR beta family frequency identified them. There were HLA-C-restricted CMV-specific TCR beta clonotypes dominating the ex vivo response.

TCRdb redid the calling of the reads with MiXCR, one entry per CDR3 protein. Of 300,000 or so distinct CDR3 sequences in the sample, around 10% were seen once. The CDR3 sequence is 14 residues long. Germline V CDR1 and CDR2: DFQATT, SNEGSKA (reference sequence). V lost 5 bases and J lost 6; bases outside the gene matches: 9. The table lists this clonotype with a few counts. What it binds is not known. The sample taken for sequencing was PBMCs. The TCR sequence derives from a human donor in good health (CMV status not recorded). Some clones in this sample may be carry-over from other donors' samples. The chain links TRBV20-1 to TRBJ2-1; 8 bases line up with TRBD2. CDR3 amino acids: CSAGSGLGVNEQFF. CDR3 coding DNA: TGCAGTGCTGGCTCGGGACTAGGCGTCAATGAGCAGTTCTTC.